This T cell receptor beta chain was retrieved from a study of cytomegalovirus exposure and HLA in healthy donors. Whole-study findings and limits: Diagnosis of cytomegalovirus status made by the classifier reportedly showed high specificity and sensitivity.

As to this clone: Its antigen is not known.

Trimming at V came to 2 bases and at J to 4 bases, leaving 4 bases not matched to a gene. Germline lookup yields CDR1 LNHNV and CDR2 YYDKDF (reference sequence). The CDR3 sequence is 14 residues long. TCRdb keeps only in-frame clones here, not all; method: immunoSEQ multiplex PCR. This sample has 110,000 to 150,000 clones, with roughly 89% found just once. The specimen was PBMCs. The V and J genes are TRBV15 and TRBJ1-2; 7 bases line up with TRBD1. The origin of this receptor is a woman between 18 and 29 years old in good health and CMV-seropositive. CDR3: CATSRQGQTYGYTF. CDR3 in DNA: TGTGCCACCAGCAGACAGGGACAGACCTATGGCTACACCTTC.